The entry below gives a single TCR beta chain sequence along with its context. A multiplex PCR was run with 60 Vbeta primers and 13 Jbeta primers. Data came from immunoSEQ multiplex PCR; TCRdb stores just in-frame clones and leaves some out. This sample has 150,000 to 200,000 clones, with about 80% found just once. This sample was included in a study of cytomegalovirus exposure and HLA in healthy donors. The germline V and J ends were trimmed by 8 bases and 7 bases, with 21 bases remaining between them. The CDR3 is 14 residues long. Looked up from germline, CDR1 is WSHSY and CDR2 is SAAADI. The J gene is TRBJ2-7, the V gene TRBV10-2, with a possible D match to TRBD1 (5 bases). Sequencing was performed on PBMCs. This receptor was identified in a young woman in good health and CMV-seronegative. CDR3 nucleotides: TGCGCCAGCTTTACAGGTGGTAAGATAGGGGAGCAGTACTTC. Its protein is CASFTGGKIGEQYF.